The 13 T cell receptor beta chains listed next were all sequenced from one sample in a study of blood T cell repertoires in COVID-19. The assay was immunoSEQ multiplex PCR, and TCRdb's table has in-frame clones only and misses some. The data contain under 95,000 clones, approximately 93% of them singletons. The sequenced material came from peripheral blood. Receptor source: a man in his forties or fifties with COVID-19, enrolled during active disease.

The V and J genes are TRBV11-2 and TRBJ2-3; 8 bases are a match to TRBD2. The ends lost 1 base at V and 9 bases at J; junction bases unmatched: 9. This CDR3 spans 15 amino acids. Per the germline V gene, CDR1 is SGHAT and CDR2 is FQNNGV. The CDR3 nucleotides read TGTGCCAGCAGCTTAGTGGCGGGAGGCCTCCAGACGCAGTATTTT. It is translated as CASSLVAGGLQTQYF. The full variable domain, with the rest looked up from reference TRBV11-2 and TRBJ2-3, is EAGVAQSPRYKIIEKRQSVAFWCNPISGHATLYWYQQILGQGPKLLIQFQNNGVVDDSQLPKDRFSAERLKGVDSTLKIQPAKLEDSAVYLCASSLVAGGLQTQYFGPGTRLTVL.

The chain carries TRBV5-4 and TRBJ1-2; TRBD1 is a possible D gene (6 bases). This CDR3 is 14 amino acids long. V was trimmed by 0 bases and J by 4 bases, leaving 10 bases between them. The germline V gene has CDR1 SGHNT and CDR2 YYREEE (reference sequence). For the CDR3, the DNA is TGTGCCAGCAGCTTGGGAGGGGGACCCTATGGCTACACCTTC. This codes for CASSLGGGPYGYTF.

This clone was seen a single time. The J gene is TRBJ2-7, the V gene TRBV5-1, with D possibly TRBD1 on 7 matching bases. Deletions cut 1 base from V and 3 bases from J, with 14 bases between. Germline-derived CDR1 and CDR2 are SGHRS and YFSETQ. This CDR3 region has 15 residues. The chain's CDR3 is CASSLPDRDFYEQYF. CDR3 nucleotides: TGCGCCAGCAGCTTGCCTGACAGGGACTTCTACGAGCAGTACTTC.

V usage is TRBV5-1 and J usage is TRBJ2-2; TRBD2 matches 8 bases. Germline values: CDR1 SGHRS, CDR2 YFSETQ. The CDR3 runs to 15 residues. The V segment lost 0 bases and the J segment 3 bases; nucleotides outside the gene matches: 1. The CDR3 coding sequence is TGCGCCAGCAGCTTGGAAGCGGGGGACACCGGGGAGCTGTTTTTT. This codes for CASSLEAGDTGELFF. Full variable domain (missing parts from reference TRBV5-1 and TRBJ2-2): KAGVTQTPRYLIKTRGQQVTLSCSPISGHRSVSWYQQTPGQGLQFLFEYFSETQRNKGNFPGRFSGRQFSNSRSEMNVSTLELGDSALYLCASSLEAGDTGELFFGEGSRLTVL.

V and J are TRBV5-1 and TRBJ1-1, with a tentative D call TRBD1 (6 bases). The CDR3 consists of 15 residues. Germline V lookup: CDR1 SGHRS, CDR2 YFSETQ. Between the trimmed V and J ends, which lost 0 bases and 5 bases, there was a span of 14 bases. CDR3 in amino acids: CASSLGAGARTEAFF. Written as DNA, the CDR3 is TGCGCCAGCAGCTTGGGGGCAGGGGCCCGGACTGAAGCTTTCTTT.

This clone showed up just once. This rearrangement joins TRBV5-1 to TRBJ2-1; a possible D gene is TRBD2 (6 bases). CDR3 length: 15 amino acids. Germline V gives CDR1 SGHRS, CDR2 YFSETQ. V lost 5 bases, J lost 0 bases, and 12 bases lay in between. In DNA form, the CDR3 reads TGCGCCAGCAGGGTTGGGGGGAGCTCCTACAATGAGCAGTTCTTC. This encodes CASRVGGSSYNEQFF.

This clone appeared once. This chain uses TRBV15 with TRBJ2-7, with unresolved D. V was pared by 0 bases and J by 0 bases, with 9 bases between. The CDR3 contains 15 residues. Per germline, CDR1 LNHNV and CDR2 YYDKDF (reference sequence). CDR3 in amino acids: CATSRDYGFSYEQYV. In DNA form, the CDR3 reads TGTGCCACCAGCAGAGATTACGGGTTCTCCTACGAGCAGTACGTC.

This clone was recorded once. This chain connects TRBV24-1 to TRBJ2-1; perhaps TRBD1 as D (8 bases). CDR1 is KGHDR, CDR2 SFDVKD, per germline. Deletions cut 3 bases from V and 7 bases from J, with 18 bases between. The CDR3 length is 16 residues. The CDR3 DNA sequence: TGTGCCACCAGTGATAACGGACAGGGAGGGAGGAATGAGCAGTTCTTC. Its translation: CATSDNGQGGRNEQFF.

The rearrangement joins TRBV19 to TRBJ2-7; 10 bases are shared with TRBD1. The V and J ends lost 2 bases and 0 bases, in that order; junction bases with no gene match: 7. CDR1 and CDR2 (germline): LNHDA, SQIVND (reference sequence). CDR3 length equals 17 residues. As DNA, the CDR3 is TGTGCCAGTAGTATAATCTTGGGGACAGGGGACTCCTACGAGCAGTACTTC. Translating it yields CASSIILGTGDSYEQYF. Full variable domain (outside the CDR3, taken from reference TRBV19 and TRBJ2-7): DGGITQSPKYLFRKEGQNVTLSCEQNLNHDAMYWYRQDPGQGLRLIYYSQIVNDFQKGDIAEGYSVSREKKESFPLTVTSAQKNPTAFYLCASSIILGTGDSYEQYFGPGTRLTVT.

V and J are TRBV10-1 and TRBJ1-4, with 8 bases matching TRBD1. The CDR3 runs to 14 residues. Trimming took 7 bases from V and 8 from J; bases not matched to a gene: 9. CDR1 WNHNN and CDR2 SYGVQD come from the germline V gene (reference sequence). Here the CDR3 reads CASTRQGRREKLFF. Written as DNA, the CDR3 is TGCGCCAGCACGAGACAGGGGAGGAGGGAAAAACTGTTTTTT.

CDR3 sequence: CASSEGRERGAGELFF. CDR3 nucleotide sequence: TGTGCCAGCAGTGAAGGGCGGGAGAGGGGGGCCGGGGAGCTGTTTTTT. The chain joins TRBV2 to TRBJ2-2, with D perhaps matching TRBD2 (7 bases). CDR3 length equals 16 residues. CDR1 and CDR2 (germline): SNHLY, FYNNEI. Trimming removed 1 base from V and 6 bases from J, with 15 bases in between.

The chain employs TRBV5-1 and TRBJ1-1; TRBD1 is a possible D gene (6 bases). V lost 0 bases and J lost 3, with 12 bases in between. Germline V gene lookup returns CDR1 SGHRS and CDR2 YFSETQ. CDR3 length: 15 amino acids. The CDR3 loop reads CASSLAGQGYTEAFF. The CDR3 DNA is TGCGCCAGCAGCTTGGCCGGGCAGGGGTACACTGAAGCTTTCTTT.

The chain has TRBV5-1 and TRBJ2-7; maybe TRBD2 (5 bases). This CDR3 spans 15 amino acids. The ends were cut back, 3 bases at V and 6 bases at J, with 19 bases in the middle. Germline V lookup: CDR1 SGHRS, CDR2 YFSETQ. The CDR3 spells CASSSGPPTRGEQYF. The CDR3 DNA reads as TGCGCCAGCAGCTCCGGACCCCCCACTCGGGGCGAGCAGTACTTC. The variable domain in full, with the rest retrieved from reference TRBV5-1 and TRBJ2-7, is KAGVTQTPRYLIKTRGQQVTLSCSPISGHRSVSWYQQTPGQGLQFLFEYFSETQRNKGNFPGRFSGRQFSNSRSEMNVSTLELGDSALYLCASSSGPPTRGEQYFGPGTRLTVT.